These 23 T cell receptor beta chains originate from one sample sequenced in a study of T cell repertoires in cytomegalovirus infection. TCRdb independently ran MiXCR on the reads; one entry per CDR3 protein. This table holds about 450,000 distinct CDR3 sequences, roughly a third found once. Sequenced material: PBMCs. These receptors came from a human donor in good health (CMV status not recorded). Some clones in this sample may be carry-over from other donors' samples.

The chain joins TRBV15 to TRBJ2-5, with 9 bases that match TRBD1. V lost 0 bases and J lost 1; bases outside the gene matches: 9. CDR3 length: 18 residues. Germline V CDR1 and CDR2: LNHNV, YYDKDF (reference sequence). The CDR3 DNA sequence: TGTGCCACCAGCAGAGATCATTCCGGGACAGGGATCCAAGAGACCCAGTACTTC. It codes for CATSRDHSGTGIQETQYF.

This clonotype has ten or more counts. The V gene is TRBV7-2, the J gene TRBJ1-2, with a weak D call TRBD1 (5 bases). CDR1 is SGHTA, CDR2 FQGNSA, per germline. V lost 2 bases to trimming and J lost 5 bases, with 15 bases between them. This CDR3 comprises 15 residues. CDR3 residues: CASSLKPRDPYGYTF. CDR3 DNA sequence: TGTGCCAGCAGCTTAAAGCCCAGGGACCCATATGGCTACACCTTC.

This sequence joins TRBV24-1 and TRBJ2-7; D gene ambiguous. This CDR3 region has 15 residues. Germline V gene lookup returns CDR1 KGHDR and CDR2 SFDVKD. Trimming removed 4 bases from V and 3 bases from J, with 15 bases in between. This chain's CDR3 is CATSDSSATSYEQYF. The CDR3 nucleotides are TGTGCCACCAGTGACTCCTCCGCCACCAGCTACGAGCAGTACTTC.

This clonotype was observed a handful of times. The chain couples TRBV20-1 to TRBJ1-5; 9 nucleotides line up with TRBD1. From germline, CDR1 is DFQATT and CDR2 SNEGSKA (reference sequence). The CDR3 has 17 residues. V trimming: 5 bases; J trimming: 6 bases; junction bases outside the gene matches: 17. The CDR3 loop is CSARPTRTGTGTQPQHF. The CDR3 region has the DNA TGCAGTGCTCGACCTACACGAACCGGGACAGGGACTCAGCCCCAGCATTTT.

This clonotype occurred a few times. The chain combines TRBV11-2 with TRBJ2-1, with D possibly TRBD1 on 6 matching bases. The CDR3 runs 16 residues. Germline values: CDR1 SGHAT, CDR2 FQNNGV. Trimming stripped 7 bases from V and 5 bases from J, with 21 bases between. The CDR3 sequence: CASIPGQPRWDNEQFF. The CDR3 DNA sequence: TGTGCCAGCATCCCAGGACAGCCGCGGTGGGACAATGAGCAGTTCTTC.

Only a few counts were recorded for this clonotype. The CDR3 nucleotides are TGTGCCAGCTCAAAGACAGGGGGCCGCAATCAGCCCCAGCATTTT. This codes for CASSKTGGRNQPQHF. J is TRBJ1-5 and V is TRBV25-1, with 10 bases lining up with TRBD1. J gave up 2 bases and V 8 bases, and 6 bases lay outside the gene matches. CDR3 length equals 15 residues. Germline lookup yields CDR1 MGHDK and CDR2 SYGVNS. The variable domain in full, completed from reference TRBV25-1 and TRBJ1-5, reads EADIYQTPRYLVIGTGKKITLECSQTMGHDKMYWYQQDPGMELHLIHYSYGVNSTEKGDLSSESTVSRIRTEHFPLTLESARPSHTSQYLCASSKTGGRNQPQHFGDGTRLSIL.

The chain has TRBV6-6 and TRBJ1-1, with 9 nucleotides matching TRBD1. CDR1 is MNHNY and CDR2 is SVGAGI in the germline V gene (reference sequence). After removal of 5 bases from V and 6 bases from J, the junction contained 10 bases not matched to a gene. The CDR3 runs to 15 residues. CDR3 coding DNA: TGTGCCAGCAGTAAACACCGGGACAGGGACTCTGAAGCTTTCTTT. It codes for CASSKHRDRDSEAFF.

The CDR3 nucleotides read TGTGCCAGCTCACCAGAGACATTGAGCTCCTATAATTCACCCCTCCACTTT. Its translation is CASSPETLSSYNSPLHF. The chain couples TRBV18 to TRBJ1-6, with unresolved D. The V and J ends lost 2 bases and 0 bases respectively, with 11 bases between them. The CDR3 contains 17 residues. The germline V gene encodes CDR1 KGHSH and CDR2 LQKENI.

The V and J genes are TRBV7-2 and TRBJ1-1; a possible D gene is TRBD1 (6 bases). Germline lookup yields CDR1 SGHTA and CDR2 FQGNSA. This CDR3 has 14 amino acids. The ends were cut back, 5 bases at V and 2 bases at J, with 12 bases in the middle. The CDR3 protein is CASSQGLSNTEAFF. In DNA, the CDR3 is TGTGCCAGCAGCCAGGGGTTGAGCAACACTGAAGCTTTCTTT.

The V gene is TRBV20-1, the J gene TRBJ2-7; the match to TRBD1 covers 7 bases. The CDR3 runs 14 residues. The germline V gene encodes CDR1 DFQATT and CDR2 SNEGSKA (reference sequence). V was clipped by 6 bases and J by 5 bases; unmatched bases: 13. The CDR3 DNA sequence: TGCAGTGCCTTGCCTAGACAGGGTTTCCACGAGCAGTACTTC. Its protein is CSALPRQGFHEQYF.

This clonotype has a handful of counts. The chain combines TRBV5-5 with TRBJ2-3; tentative D call: TRBD1 (5 bases). Germline V gene data show CDR1 as SGHKS and CDR2 as YYEKEE (reference sequence). This CDR3 is built from 15 residues. The V end was cut by 4 bases, the J end by 6 bases, with 18 bases between. Written as DNA, the CDR3 is TGTGCCAGCAGCCCGACAGCCCTGACCGGCGATACGCAGTATTTT. The encoded protein is CASSPTALTGDTQYF.

CDR3 region: CASSSYPGQGTGGYEQETQYF. The CDR3 DNA reads as TGTGCCAGCAGCTCATACCCGGGACAGGGGACGGGGGGCTATGAGCAAGAGACCCAGTACTTC. The genes are TRBV11-2 and TRBJ2-5, with TRBD1 identical over 10 bases. This CDR3 contains 21 residues. Trimming removed 4 bases from V and 2 bases from J; junction bases left unmatched: 22. Germline values: CDR1 SGHAT, CDR2 FQNNGV.

The gene calls are TRBV6-6 and TRBJ2-7; 7 bases map to TRBD1. This CDR3 is 14 amino acids long. The germline V gene encodes CDR1 MNHNY and CDR2 SVGAGI (reference sequence). V gave up 5 bases and J gave up 7 bases; unmatched junction bases: 11. The chain's CDR3 is CASSPRQGLHEQYF. The CDR3 bases are TGTGCCAGCAGTCCGCGACAGGGTTTGCATGAGCAGTACTTC.

J is TRBJ2-2 and V is TRBV29-1, with D perhaps TRBD1 (5 bases). CDR1 is SQVTM, CDR2 ANQGSEA, per germline. The ends were cut back, 6 bases at V and 0 bases at J, with 11 bases in the middle. The CDR3 has 14 residues. CDR3 amino acids: CSVRRGANTGELFF. CDR3 DNA: TGCAGCGTGAGAAGGGGCGCGAACACCGGGGAGCTGTTTTTT.

The CDR3 spells CSARGSRSLSGSTDTQYF. The CDR3 DNA is TGCAGTGCTAGGGGGTCGAGGTCTCTCAGCGGAAGCACAGATACGCAGTATTTT. The chain couples TRBV20-1 to TRBJ2-3, with TRBD2 as a possible D gene (5 bases). Germline CDR1 reads DFQATT; CDR2 reads SNEGSKA (reference sequence). CDR3 size: 18 residues. The germline V and J ends were trimmed by 3 bases and 0 bases, with 22 bases remaining between them.

This chain connects TRBV6-2 or TRBV6-3 to TRBJ1-1; D uncertain. The ends were cut back, 2 bases at V and 0 bases at J, with 13 bases in the middle. From germline, CDR1 is MNHEY and CDR2 SVGEGT. This CDR3 spans 16 amino acids. This CDR3 reads CASSYGWNTMNTEAFF. The CDR3 nucleotides are TGTGCCAGCAGTTACGGTTGGAATACCATGAACACTGAAGCTTTCTTT.

The J gene is TRBJ1-5, the V gene TRBV20-1; 9 bases match TRBD1. The CDR3 spans 15 residues. The germline CDR1 and CDR2 sequences are DFQATT and SNEGSKA (reference sequence). The V segment lost 6 bases and the J segment 0 bases; nucleotides outside the gene matches: 6. CDR3 loop: CSAANRGLSNQPQHF. The CDR3 coding sequence is TGCAGTGCCGCAAACAGGGGGCTTAGCAATCAGCCCCAGCATTTT.

The J gene is TRBJ2-7, the V gene TRBV28; TRBD2 is a possible D gene (6 bases). V dropped 11 bases and J dropped 2 bases, with 19 bases sitting between them. Per the germline V gene, CDR1 is MDHEN and CDR2 is SYDVKM. There are 14 residues in the CDR3. CDR3 DNA sequence: TGTGCCCGCATCCCCCCGGGGGTCACCTACGAGCAGTACTTC. Protein sequence: CARIPPGVTYEQYF.

About this clonotype itself: The junction differs from germline at one of its ends, possibly a read error. The chain is built from TRBV5-3 and TRBJ2-3, with D perhaps being TRBD1 or TRBD2 (5 bases each). TRBV5-3 is an open reading frame, and its role is uncertain. CDR3 length equals 14 residues. CDR3 nucleotides: TGTGCCAGCAGCTTGGGGGTCATGACAGATACGCAGTATTTT. Its protein is CASSLGVMTDTQYF.

This clonotype was found a few times. The chain carries TRBV2 and TRBJ2-3, with TRBD2 as a possible D gene (5 bases). V lost 0 bases to trimming and J lost 11 bases, with 21 bases between them. The CDR3 contains 16 residues. CDR1 and CDR2 from the germline V gene are SNHLY and FYNNEI. CDR3: CASSEALRSGGVGQYF. DNA of the CDR3: TGTGCCAGCAGTGAAGCGCTTCGAAGCGGTGGGGTCGGGCAGTATTTT.

As concerns this clonotype: The junction departs from the called germline gene at one end, perhaps through a read error. The chain couples TRBV14 to TRBJ1-4; the D gene is possibly TRBD1 (6 bases). This CDR3 contains 14 residues. Per the germline V gene, CDR1 is SGHDN and CDR2 is FVKESK. In DNA form, the CDR3 reads TGTGCCCGCAGAGGGGGGAAAAGCCCTGAAAAACTGTTTTTT. Its protein is CARRGGKSPEKLFF.

The V and J genes are TRBV30 and TRBJ1-1; D is possibly TRBD1 (6 bases). Germline values: CDR1 GTSNPN, CDR2 SVGIG (reference sequence). Trimming pared 3 bases from V and 0 bases from J, leaving 20 bases between. This CDR3 is built from 17 residues. The CDR3 region has the DNA TGTGCCTGGAGCCCGGGACAATTATCTGTCTTGAACACTGAAGCTTTCTTT. This translates into CAWSPGQLSVLNTEAFF.

This clonotype was observed many times. The chain couples TRBV7-2 to TRBJ2-5; 8 positions agree with TRBD2. V shed 2 bases and J 7 bases; nucleotides not matched to a gene: 12. The CDR3 contains 16 residues. Germline V CDR1 and CDR2: SGHTA, FQGNSA. CDR3 in DNA: TGTGCCAGCAGCTTACAAGCGGGGGCCTCACTAGGGACCCAGTACTTC. It specifies CASSLQAGASLGTQYF.